Following are 9 T cell receptor beta chains from one sample sequenced in a study of Graves' ophthalmopathy and Graves' hyperthyroidism (dated by TCRdb to 2017 to 2018). This sample was sequenced with an Illumina HiSeq 2000. For repertoire sequencing, TCR beta CDR3 regions were amplified from RNA transcripts. A first-round RT-PCR used HTBI primers with the Qiagen OneStep RT-PCR kit, followed by a second-round multiplex PCR, size selection and purification. TCRdb cleaned the public reads at Q25 with fastp, built clones with MiXCR and kept in-frame beta chains. Each record represents a unique CDR3 protein, reported with the most common genes and DNA among its rows. The sample yields hundreds of thousands of distinct CDR3 sequences; 15% were counted once. Together, the top ten hold 5.5% to 7% of the sample. The sequenced sample consisted of peripheral blood. The receptors come from a woman between 18 and 30 years old with stable Graves' hyperthyroidism. Donor details come from another sample of the same person, matched by shared clones.

In this sample, this clonotype turned up many times. The chain recombines TRBV10-2 with TRBJ1-5; TRBD1 might be the D (5 bases). Per germline, CDR1 WSHSY and CDR2 SAAADI. The CDR3 runs to 17 residues. The V end lost 2 bases, the J end lost 4 bases, and 18 bases lay between the germline ends. The CDR3 nucleotides read TGCGCCAGCAGTGAGCCTCAAGGGGCAAATCTTAATCAGCCCCAGCATTTT. Its translation: CASSEPQGANLNQPQHF.

In this sample, this clonotype turned up many times. The chain couples TRBV2 to TRBJ2-5, with D possibly being TRBD1 (6 bases). The CDR3 has 16 residues. Trimming took off 5 bases at V and 2 bases at J, with 18 bases between the two ends. Germline CDR1 and CDR2: SNHLY and FYNNEI. The CDR3 is CASSTQNREMQETQYF. The CDR3 nucleotides read TGTGCCAGCAGTACGCAAAACAGGGAGATGCAAGAGACCCAGTACTTC.

The CDR3 DNA follows: TGTGCCAGTAGTATAGGGGACCTGGGACAGGGGGAGCCCCAGCATTTT. It translates to CASSIGDLGQGEPQHF. The chain is built from TRBV19 and TRBJ1-5; TRBD1 matches at 11 bases. The CDR3 length is 16 residues. Germline lookup yields CDR1 LNHDA and CDR2 SQIVND (reference sequence). The trim removed 1 base at V and 8 bases at J, leaving 7 bases unmatched. Using reference TRBV19 and TRBJ1-5 for the parts outside the CDR3, the full variable domain is DGGITQSPKYLFRKEGQNVTLSCEQNLNHDAMYWYRQDPGQGLRLIYYSQIVNDFQKGDIAEGYSVSREKKESFPLTVTSAQKNPTAFYLCASSIGDLGQGEPQHFGDGTRLSIL.

J is TRBJ1-3 and V is TRBV18; TRBD1 might be the D (5 bases). V was trimmed by 4 bases and J by 0 bases, leaving 13 bases between them. The CDR3 runs 16 residues. CDR1 and CDR2 from the germline V gene are KGHSH and LQKENI. The CDR3 region is CASSQGVGSSGNTIYF. The CDR3 nucleotides are TGTGCCAGCTCACAAGGGGTCGGATCCTCTGGAAACACCATATATTTT.

This clonotype was observed many times. The CDR3 region is CSARELQGASYEQYF. Here the CDR3 DNA reads TGCAGTGCTAGAGAATTACAGGGGGCGAGCTACGAGCAGTACTTC. The rearrangement links TRBV20-1 to TRBJ2-7; 9 nucleotides line up with TRBD1. The CDR3 extends over 15 amino acids. In germline, CDR1 is DFQATT, CDR2 SNEGSKA (reference sequence). The junction had 6 bases not matched to a gene; V was cut back by 0 bases and J by 3 bases.

This clonotype was observed at least ten times. V gene TRBV9 combines with J gene TRBJ1-2, with a possible D match to TRBD1 (5 bases). Germline V gives CDR1 SGDLS, CDR2 YYNGEE. Trimming pared 3 bases from V and 0 bases from J, leaving 21 bases between. This CDR3 is 18 amino acids long. Here the CDR3 reads CASSADPHRRQSNYGYTF. CDR3 coding DNA: TGTGCCAGCAGCGCCGATCCCCACAGGCGTCAATCTAACTATGGCTACACCTTC.

The chain carries TRBV20-1 and TRBJ1-5; no firm D call. Trimming pared 3 bases from V and 4 bases from J, leaving 19 bases between. Germline assignment: CDR1 DFQATT and CDR2 SNEGSKA (reference sequence). The CDR3 length is 16 residues. The CDR3 sequence is CSASPETRLLNQPQHF. CDR3 in DNA: TGCAGTGCTAGCCCCGAGACCCGACTTCTTAATCAGCCCCAGCATTTT.

This clonotype appeared a few times. DNA for the CDR3: TGTGCCAGCTCACCATGGGGTAATTCCTACGAGCAGTACTTC. It encodes CASSPWGNSYEQYF. The chain has TRBV18 and TRBJ2-7; no definite D call. Trimming left V 2 bases short and J 1 base short, with 9 bases between. Germline assignment: CDR1 KGHSH and CDR2 LQKENI. The CDR3 contains 14 residues.

This clonotype was counted at least ten times. The chain combines TRBV20-1 with TRBJ2-7, with a weak D call TRBD1 (6 bases). CDR3 length: 13 amino acids. Trimming removed 6 bases from V and 5 bases from J, with 17 bases in between. Per the germline V gene, CDR1 is DFQATT and CDR2 is SNEGSKA (reference sequence). Written as DNA, the CDR3 is TGCAGTGCCGCTGACAGGAGAGGCCACGAGCAGTACTTC. Encoded protein: CSAADRRGHEQYF.